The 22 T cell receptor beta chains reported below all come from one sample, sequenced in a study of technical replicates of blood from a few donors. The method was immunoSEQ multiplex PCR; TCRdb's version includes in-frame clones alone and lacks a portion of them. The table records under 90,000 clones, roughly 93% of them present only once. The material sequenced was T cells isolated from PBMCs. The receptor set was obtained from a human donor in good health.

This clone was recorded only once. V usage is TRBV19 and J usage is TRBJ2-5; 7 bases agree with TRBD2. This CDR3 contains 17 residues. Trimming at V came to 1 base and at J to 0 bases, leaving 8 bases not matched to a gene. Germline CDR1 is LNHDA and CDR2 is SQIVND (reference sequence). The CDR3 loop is CASSIVAASGDQETQYF. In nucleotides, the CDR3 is TGTGCCAGTAGTATAGTGGCGGCTAGCGGAGACCAAGAGACCCAGTACTTC.

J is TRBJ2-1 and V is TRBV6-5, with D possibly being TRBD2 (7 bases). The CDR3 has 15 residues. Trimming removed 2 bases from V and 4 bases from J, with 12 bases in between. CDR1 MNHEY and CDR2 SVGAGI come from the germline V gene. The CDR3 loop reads CASSYSGTPYNEQFF. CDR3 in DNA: TGTGCCAGCAGTTACAGCGGGACACCATACAATGAGCAGTTCTTC.

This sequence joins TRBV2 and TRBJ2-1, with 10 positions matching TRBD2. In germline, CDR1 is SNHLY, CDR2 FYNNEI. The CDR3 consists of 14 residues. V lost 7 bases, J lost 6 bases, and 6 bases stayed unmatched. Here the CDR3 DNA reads TGTGCCAGCACGGGTAGCGGGAGGTTCAATGAGCAGTTCTTC. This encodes CASTGSGRFNEQFF. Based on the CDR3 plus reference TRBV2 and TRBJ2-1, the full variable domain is EPEVTQTPSHQVTQMGQEVILRCVPISNHLYFYWYRQILGQKVEFLVSFYNNEISEKSEIFDDQFSVERPDGSNFTLKIRSTKLEDSAMYFCASTGSGRFNEQFFGPGTRLTVL.

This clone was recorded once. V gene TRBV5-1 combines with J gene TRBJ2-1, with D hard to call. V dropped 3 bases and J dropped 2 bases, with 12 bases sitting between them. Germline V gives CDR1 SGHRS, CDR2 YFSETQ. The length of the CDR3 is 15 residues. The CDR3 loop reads CASSSSGAAYNEQFF. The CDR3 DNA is TGCGCCAGCAGCTCAAGTGGTGCAGCCTACAATGAGCAGTTCTTC.

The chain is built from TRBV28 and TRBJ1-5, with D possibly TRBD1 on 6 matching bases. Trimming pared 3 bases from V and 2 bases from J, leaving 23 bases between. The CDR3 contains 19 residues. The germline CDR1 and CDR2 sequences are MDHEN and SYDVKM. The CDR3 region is CASSFRRHRGSPGNQPQHF. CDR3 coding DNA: TGTGCCAGCAGTTTCCGTCGGCATAGGGGGTCCCCGGGCAATCAGCCCCAGCATTTT.

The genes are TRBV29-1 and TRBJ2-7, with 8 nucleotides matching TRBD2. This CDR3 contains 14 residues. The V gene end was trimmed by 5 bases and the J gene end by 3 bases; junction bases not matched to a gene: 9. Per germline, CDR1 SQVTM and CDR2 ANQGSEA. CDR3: CSVIPPGLGYEQYF. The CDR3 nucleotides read TGCAGCGTTATACCCCCGGGACTAGGCTACGAGCAGTACTTC.

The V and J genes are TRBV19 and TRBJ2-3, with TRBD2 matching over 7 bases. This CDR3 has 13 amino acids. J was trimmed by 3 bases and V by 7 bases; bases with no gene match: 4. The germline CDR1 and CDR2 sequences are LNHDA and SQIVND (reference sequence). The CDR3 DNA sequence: TGTGCCAGTATCCTGCGGGGGACAGATACGCAGTATTTT. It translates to CASILRGTDTQYF.

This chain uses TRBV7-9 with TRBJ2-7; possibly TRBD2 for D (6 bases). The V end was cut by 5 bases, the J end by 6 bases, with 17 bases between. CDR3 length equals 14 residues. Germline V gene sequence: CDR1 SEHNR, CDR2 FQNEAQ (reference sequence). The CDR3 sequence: CASSLRDSSGEQYF. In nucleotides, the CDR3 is TGTGCCAGCAGCCTCAGGGACTCAAGTGGCGAGCAGTACTTC. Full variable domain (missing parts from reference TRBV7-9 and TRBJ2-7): DTGVSQNPRHKITKRGQNVTFRCDPISEHNRLYWYRQTLGQGPEFLTYFQNEAQLEKSRLLSDRFSAERPKGSFSTLEIQRTEQGDSAMYLCASSLRDSSGEQYFGPGTRLTVT.

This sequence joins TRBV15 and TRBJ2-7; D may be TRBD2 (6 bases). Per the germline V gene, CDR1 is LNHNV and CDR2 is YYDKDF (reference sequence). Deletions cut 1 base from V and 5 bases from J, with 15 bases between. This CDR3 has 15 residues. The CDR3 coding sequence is TGTGCCACCAGCAGAGCGACTAGGGCCAGCGACGAGCAGTACTTC. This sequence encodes CATSRATRASDEQYF. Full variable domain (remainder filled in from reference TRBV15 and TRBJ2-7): DAMVIQNPRYQVTQFGKPVTLSCSQTLNHNVMYWYQQKSSQAPKLLFHYYDKDFNNEADTPDNFQSRRPNTSFCFLDIRSPGLGDTAMYLCATSRATRASDEQYFGPGTRLTVT.

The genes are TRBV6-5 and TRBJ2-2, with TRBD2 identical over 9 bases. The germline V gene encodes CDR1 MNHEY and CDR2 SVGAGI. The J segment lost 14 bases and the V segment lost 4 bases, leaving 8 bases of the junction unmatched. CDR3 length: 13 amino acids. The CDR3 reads CASSFSGGGVLFF. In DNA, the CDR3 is TGTGCCAGCAGTTTTTCGGGCGGGGGGGTTCTGTTTTTT.

The CDR3 DNA reads as TGCGCCAGCAGTATGGAGCGCCACACCGGGGAGCTGTTTTTT. Protein product: CASSMERHTGELFF. This rearrangement joins TRBV5-1 to TRBJ2-2; D unresolved. The CDR3 spans 14 residues. V shed 5 bases and J shed 3 bases, with 11 bases lying between them. Looked up from germline, CDR1 is SGHRS and CDR2 is YFSETQ.

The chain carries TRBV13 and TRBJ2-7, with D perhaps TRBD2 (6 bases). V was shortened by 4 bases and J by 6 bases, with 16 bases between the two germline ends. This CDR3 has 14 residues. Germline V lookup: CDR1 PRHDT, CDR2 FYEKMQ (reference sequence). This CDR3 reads CASSSGGNAGEQYF. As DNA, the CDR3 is TGTGCCAGCAGCTCCGGGGGAAACGCCGGCGAGCAGTACTTC.

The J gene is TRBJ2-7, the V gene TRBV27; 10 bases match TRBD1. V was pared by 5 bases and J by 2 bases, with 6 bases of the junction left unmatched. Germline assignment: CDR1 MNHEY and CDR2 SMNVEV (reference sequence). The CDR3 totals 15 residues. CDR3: CASSIGTGAAYEQYF. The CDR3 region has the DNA TGTGCCAGCAGTATCGGGACAGGGGCGGCCTACGAGCAGTACTTC.

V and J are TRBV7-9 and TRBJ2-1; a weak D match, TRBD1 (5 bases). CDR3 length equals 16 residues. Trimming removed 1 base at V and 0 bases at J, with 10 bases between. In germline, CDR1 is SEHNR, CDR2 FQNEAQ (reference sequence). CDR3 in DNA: TGTGCCAGCAGCTTAGTAAGGGGAAGCTCCTACAATGAGCAGTTCTTC. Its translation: CASSLVRGSSYNEQFF. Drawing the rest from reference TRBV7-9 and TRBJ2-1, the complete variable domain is DTGVSQNPRHKITKRGQNVTFRCDPISEHNRLYWYRQTLGQGPEFLTYFQNEAQLEKSRLLSDRFSAERPKGSFSTLEIQRTEQGDSAMYLCASSLVRGSSYNEQFFGPGTRLTVL.

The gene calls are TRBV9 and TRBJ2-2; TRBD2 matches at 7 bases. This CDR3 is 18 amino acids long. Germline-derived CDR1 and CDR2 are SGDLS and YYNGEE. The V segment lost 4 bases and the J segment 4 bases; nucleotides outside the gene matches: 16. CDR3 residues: CASSPSPGGSGSTGELFF. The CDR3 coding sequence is TGTGCCAGCAGCCCTAGTCCGGGGGGATCCGGTAGCACCGGGGAGCTGTTTTTT.

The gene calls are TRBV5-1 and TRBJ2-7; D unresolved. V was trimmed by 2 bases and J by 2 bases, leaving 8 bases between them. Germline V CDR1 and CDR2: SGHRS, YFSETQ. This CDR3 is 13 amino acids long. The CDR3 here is CASSLFEAYEQYF. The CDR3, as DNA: TGCGCCAGCAGCTTATTTGAGGCCTACGAGCAGTACTTC.

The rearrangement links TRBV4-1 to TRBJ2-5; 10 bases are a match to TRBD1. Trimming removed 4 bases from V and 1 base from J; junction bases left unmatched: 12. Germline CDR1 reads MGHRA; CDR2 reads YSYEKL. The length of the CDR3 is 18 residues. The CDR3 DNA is TGCGCCAGCAGCCGGAACAGTGACGGGACAGGGGTCCAAGAGACCCAGTACTTC. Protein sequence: CASSRNSDGTGVQETQYF.

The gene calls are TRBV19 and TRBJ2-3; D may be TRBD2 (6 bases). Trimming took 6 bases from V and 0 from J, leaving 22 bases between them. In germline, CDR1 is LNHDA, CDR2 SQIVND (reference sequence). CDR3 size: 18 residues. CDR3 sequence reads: CASRSTGTAGSSTDTQYF. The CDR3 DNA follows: TGTGCCAGTAGATCGACCGGGACTGCGGGTTCTAGCACAGATACGCAGTATTTT.

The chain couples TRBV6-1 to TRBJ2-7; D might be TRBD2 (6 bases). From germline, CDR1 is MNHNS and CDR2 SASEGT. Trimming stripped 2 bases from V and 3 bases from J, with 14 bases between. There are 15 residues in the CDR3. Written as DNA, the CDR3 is TGTGCCAGCAGTGAAATAGCGGAGAAAGTCTACGAGCAGTACTTC. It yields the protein CASSEIAEKVYEQYF.

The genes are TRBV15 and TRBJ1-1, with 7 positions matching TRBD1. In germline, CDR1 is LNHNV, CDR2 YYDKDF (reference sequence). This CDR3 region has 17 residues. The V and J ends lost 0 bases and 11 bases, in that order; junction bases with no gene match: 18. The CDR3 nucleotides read TGTGCCACCAGCAGAGATTTCGGGAGACAGGGCGTTTATGAGGCTTTCTTT. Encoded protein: CATSRDFGRQGVYEAFF.

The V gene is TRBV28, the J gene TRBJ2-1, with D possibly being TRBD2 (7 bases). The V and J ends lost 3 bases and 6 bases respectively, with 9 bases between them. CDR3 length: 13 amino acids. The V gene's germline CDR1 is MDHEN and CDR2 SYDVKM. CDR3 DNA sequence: TGTGCCAGCAGTTTCGGGGGGCGCAATGAGCAGTTCTTC. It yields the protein CASSFGGRNEQFF.

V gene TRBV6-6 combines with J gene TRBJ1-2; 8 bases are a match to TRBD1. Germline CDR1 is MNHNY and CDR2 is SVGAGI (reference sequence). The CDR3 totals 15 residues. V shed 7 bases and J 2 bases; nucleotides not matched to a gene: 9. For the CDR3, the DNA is TGTGCCAGCACCGCCCCGGACAGGGTAAACTATGGCTACACCTTC. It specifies CASTAPDRVNYGYTF.